One and the same sample provided the 29 T cell receptor beta chains below, sequenced in a study of T cell responses to AZD1222 COVID-19 vaccine. Produced via immunoSEQ multiplex PCR; TCRdb's table is partial and in-frame only. This sample carries about 130,000 clones, around 90% of them seen once, and the ten largest clones take around 1.1%. This specimen consisted of peripheral blood, obtained 28 days after the second AZD1222 dose. Receptors originate from an adult who received the AZD1222 COVID-19 vaccine.

The genes are TRBV14 and TRBJ2-6; no reliable D call. Per the germline V gene, CDR1 is SGHDN and CDR2 is FVKESK. This CDR3 contains 15 residues. Trimming pared 4 bases from V and 0 bases from J, leaving 7 bases between. CDR3 sequence reads: CASSRRPSGANVLTF. The CDR3 coding sequence is TGTGCCAGCAGCCGACGTCCCTCTGGGGCCAACGTCCTGACTTTC. The complete variable domain, with remaining parts taken from reference TRBV14 and TRBJ2-6, reads EAGVTQFPSHSVIEKGQTVTLRCDPISGHDNLYWYRRVMGKEIKFLLHFVKESKQDESGMPNNRFLAERTGGTYSTLKVQPAELEDSGVYFCASSRRPSGANVLTFGAGSRLTVL.

The gene calls are TRBV6-6 and TRBJ2-3; 9 bases match TRBD1. Germline V gives CDR1 MNHNY, CDR2 SVGAGI (reference sequence). Losses at the gene ends were 6 bases for V and 3 bases for J; bases not matched to a gene: 7. The CDR3 runs 15 residues. Here the CDR3 reads CASRKMGQGTDTQYF. Here the CDR3 DNA reads TGTGCCAGCAGGAAAATGGGACAGGGTACAGATACGCAGTATTTT.

The chain recombines TRBV7-2 with TRBJ2-3, with D perhaps matching TRBD2 (6 bases). Germline loops: CDR1 SGHTA, CDR2 FQGNSA. The V end was cut by 1 base, the J end by 2 bases, with 10 bases between. The CDR3 extends over 15 amino acids. For the CDR3, the DNA is TGTGCCAGCAGCTTAGACGGGAGAGACACAGATACGCAGTATTTT. Translation gives CASSLDGRDTDTQYF.

This clone is a singleton in its sample. This chain uses TRBV7-9 with TRBJ2-3; D remains ambiguous. CDR1 is SEHNR, CDR2 FQNEAQ, per germline (reference sequence). The CDR3 is 14 amino acids. Trimming left V 4 bases short and J 0 bases short, with 8 bases between. The CDR3 protein is CASSWVDSTDTQYF. The DNA for the CDR3 is TGTGCCAGCAGCTGGGTGGACAGCACAGATACGCAGTATTTT.

The rearrangement links TRBV19 to TRBJ2-3; D assignment may be TRBD1 or TRBD2 (6 bases each). CDR3 size: 14 residues. Germline V gene sequence: CDR1 LNHDA, CDR2 SQIVND (reference sequence). Trimming cost V 3 bases and J 5 bases, with 12 bases left between them. The CDR3 is CASSIVGGRDTQYF. CDR3 DNA: TGTGCCAGTAGTATCGTAGGGGGGAGAGATACGCAGTATTTT.

The CDR3 region has the DNA TGTGCCAGCGTCGAGGGGAGTGTCGATTCACCCCTCCACTTT. The encoded protein is CASVEGSVDSPLHF. The chain uses TRBV5-6 and TRBJ1-6; possible D gene TRBD1, 5 bases. The germline V and J ends were trimmed by 7 bases and 8 bases, with 16 bases remaining between them. This CDR3 comprises 14 residues. The germline V gene has CDR1 SGHDT and CDR2 YYEEEE.

The chain employs TRBV3-1 (or the pseudogene TRBV3-2) and TRBJ2-1; a weak D match, TRBD1 (5 bases). The germline V gene encodes CDR1 LGHDT and CDR2 YNNKEL (reference sequence). Trimming left V 1 base short and J 6 bases short, with 16 bases between. CDR3 length: 16 amino acids. The CDR3 bases are TGTGCCAGCAGCCAAGTGGACCAGGGAAAGGGCAATGAGCAGTTCTTC. Protein product: CASSQVDQGKGNEQFF.

V is TRBV18 and J is TRBJ1-1, with TRBD1 matching over 7 bases. The germline gives CDR1 KGHSH, CDR2 LQKENI. The junction had 3 bases not matched to a gene; V was cut back by 0 bases and J by 2 bases. CDR3 length: 15 amino acids. CDR3 in DNA: TGTGCCAGCTCACCACCGACAGGGTATAACACTGAAGCTTTCTTT. It specifies CASSPPTGYNTEAFF.

The chain links TRBV7-6 to TRBJ2-3, with 15 bases aligning to TRBD2. The V and J ends lost 5 bases and 6 bases, in that order; junction bases with no gene match: 15. The germline gives CDR1 SGHVS, CDR2 FNYEAQ. This CDR3 spans 19 amino acids. CDR3 DNA sequence: TGTGCCAGCAGCGGCTCGGGACTAGCGGGAGGTGGGGCTGAGGATACGCAGTATTTT. It yields the protein CASSGSGLAGGGAEDTQYF.

This chain connects TRBV10-3 to TRBJ1-3; D remains ambiguous. With 0 bases removed from V and 3 bases from J, the gap between germline ends came to 6 bases. This CDR3 is built from 14 residues. CDR1 and CDR2 from the germline V gene are ENHRY and SYGVKD. The CDR3 region has the DNA TGTGCCATCAGTGAGTCAAGCATTGGAAACACCATATATTTT. It encodes CAISESSIGNTIYF.

This clone appeared a few times. The chain uses TRBV9 and TRBJ2-1; D might be TRBD2 (6 bases). The CDR3 loop spans 14 amino acids. V dropped 4 bases and J dropped 10 bases, with 18 bases sitting between them. Per the germline V gene, CDR1 is SGDLS and CDR2 is YYNGEE. This chain's CDR3 is CASSPLRGESEQFF. The CDR3 DNA reads TGTGCCAGCAGCCCGCTCCGCGGGGAATCCGAGCAGTTCTTC.

The genes are TRBV4-2 and TRBJ2-5; unclear D gene. The germline V gene has CDR1 LGHNA and CDR2 YNFKEQ. The CDR3 has 13 amino acids. The V gene lost 0 bases and the J gene lost 4 bases, with 6 bases spanning the gap. As DNA, the CDR3 is TGTGCCAGCAGCCAAGATAAGGGAGAGACCCAGTACTTC. This gives the protein CASSQDKGETQYF.

This chain connects TRBV10-3 to TRBJ1-4; no clear D. Germline V CDR1 and CDR2: ENHRY, SYGVKD. Trimming shortened V by 2 bases and J by 7 bases, and 5 bases separated the two germline ends. The CDR3 totals 12 residues. The CDR3 region is CAISETGEKLFF. DNA for the CDR3: TGTGCCATCAGTGAGACTGGTGAAAAACTGTTTTTT.

J is TRBJ1-2 and V is TRBV11-3; no clear D. The CDR3 consists of 15 residues. The germline gives CDR1 SGHNT, CDR2 YENEEA. V lost 4 bases and J 7 bases, leaving 19 bases between the germline ends. CDR3 sequence reads: CASSSLPGGLSGYTF. In nucleotides, the CDR3 is TGTGCCAGCAGCTCTCTCCCGGGAGGACTAAGTGGCTACACCTTC.

The V and J genes are TRBV5-1 and TRBJ2-7, with 12 nucleotides matching TRBD2. There are 19 residues in the CDR3. Germline CDR1 SGHRS, CDR2 YFSETQ. With V trimmed by 4 bases and J by 0 bases, 14 bases remained unmatched. The CDR3 is CASSRTGTSGYGSSYEQYF. The CDR3 DNA is TGCGCCAGCAGCCGGACCGGGACTAGCGGGTACGGGAGCTCCTACGAGCAGTACTTC.

This sequence joins TRBV7-9 and TRBJ1-3; D call uncertain. The V gene's germline CDR1 is SEHNR and CDR2 FQNEAQ (reference sequence). V was pared by 2 bases and J by 0 bases, with 11 bases between. The CDR3 length is 16 residues. CDR3 sequence (DNA): TGTGCCAGCAGCTTACACAGTTCAACCTCTGGAAACACCATATATTTT. Its protein product is CASSLHSSTSGNTIYF.

The chain links TRBV6-2 or TRBV6-3 to TRBJ2-1, with D possibly being TRBD1 (7 bases). This CDR3 has 15 amino acids. V lost 6 bases and J 6 bases, leaving 18 bases between the germline ends. Germline V lookup: CDR1 MNHEY, CDR2 SVGEGT. In DNA form, the CDR3 reads TGTGCCAGCAGCCTCGGAGGGGGACAGATCAATGAGCAGTTCTTC. Its protein is CASSLGGGQINEQFF.

The CDR3 sequence is CASSSGQYGYTF. The CDR3 nucleotides are TGTGCCAGCAGCTCCGGACAGTATGGCTACACCTTC. The V and J genes are TRBV11-2 and TRBJ1-2, with TRBD1 as a possible D gene (6 bases). CDR1 is SGHAT, CDR2 FQNNGV, per germline. This CDR3 comprises 12 residues. V gave up 4 bases and J gave up 5 bases, with 8 bases separating them.

This clone showed up just once. CDR3 DNA: TGTGCCAGCAGCCTAGGGAGGGCGGATGGCTACACCTTC. Protein product: CASSLGRADGYTF. V usage is TRBV27 and J usage is TRBJ1-2; D remains ambiguous. CDR3 size: 13 residues. From germline, CDR1 is MNHEY and CDR2 SMNVEV (reference sequence). V lost 6 bases, J lost 6 bases, and 14 bases lay in between.

The rearrangement joins TRBV7-2 to TRBJ2-1; TRBD2 agrees at 9 bases. Trimming at V came to 5 bases and at J to 1 base, leaving 3 bases not matched to a gene. The CDR3 loop spans 15 amino acids. Per the germline V gene, CDR1 is SGHTA and CDR2 is FQGNSA. The CDR3 sequence is CASSLLAGSYNEQFF. The CDR3 coding sequence is TGTGCCAGCAGCCTGCTAGCGGGGTCCTACAATGAGCAGTTCTTC.

The chain couples TRBV5-1 to TRBJ2-3, with 8 nucleotides matching TRBD2. CDR3 size: 14 residues. Germline CDR1 is SGHRS and CDR2 is YFSETQ. The junction had 6 bases not matched to a gene; V was cut back by 4 bases and J by 5 bases. This CDR3 is CASSGGGPKDTQYF. Written as DNA, the CDR3 is TGCGCCAGCAGCGGCGGGGGGCCCAAAGATACGCAGTATTTT.

The chain is built from TRBV12-3 or TRBV12-4 and TRBJ2-5; TRBD1 agrees at 10 bases. Unmatched junction bases numbered 5, after V lost 9 bases and J lost 7 bases. This CDR3 spans 12 amino acids. The CDR3 reads CASRGQGPTQYF. The CDR3 DNA reads as TGTGCCAGTAGGGGACAGGGGCCGACCCAGTACTTC.

The CDR3 DNA reads TGCGCCAGCAGCCAAGATGGCGGGAGGGCAGAAGAGACCCAGTACTTC. It codes for CASSQDGGRAEETQYF. The chain carries TRBV4-3 and TRBJ2-5; 9 bases map to TRBD2. CDR3 length: 16 amino acids. The V gene end was trimmed by 0 bases and the J gene end by 3 bases; junction bases not matched to a gene: 5. Germline CDR1 and CDR2: LGHNA and YSLEER.

V and J are TRBV6-2 or TRBV6-3 and TRBJ2-7; D is possibly TRBD1 (6 bases). This CDR3 has 13 amino acids. V lost 5 bases, J lost 1 base, and 9 bases lay in between. Germline V gene sequence: CDR1 MNHEY, CDR2 SVGEGT. CDR3 sequence reads: CASSGDKSYEQYF. The DNA of the CDR3 is TGTGCCAGCAGTGGGGACAAATCCTACGAGCAGTACTTC.

The rearrangement links TRBV5-8 to TRBJ1-1, with TRBD1 as a possible D gene (6 bases). Germline CDR1 is SGHTS and CDR2 is YDEGEE. CDR3 size: 15 residues. V was shortened by 0 bases and J by 0 bases, with 9 bases between the two germline ends. CDR3 DNA: TGTGCCAGCAGCTTGGTGACAGGCTTGAACACTGAAGCTTTCTTT. Protein product: CASSLVTGLNTEAFF.

V is TRBV7-2 and J is TRBJ1-6; D gene unclear. The CDR3 contains 12 residues. Per germline, CDR1 SGHTA and CDR2 FQGNSA. Between the trimmed V and J ends, which lost 5 bases and 7 bases, there was a span of 6 bases. The CDR3 sequence is CASSPVNSPLHF. CDR3 in DNA: TGTGCCAGCAGCCCTGTCAATTCACCCCTCCACTTT.

CDR3 region: CSALTGIHEQYF. In DNA form, the CDR3 reads TGCAGCGCCCTGACAGGGATCCACGAGCAGTACTTC. The chain is built from TRBV29-1 and TRBJ2-7, with 7 positions matching TRBD1. CDR1 is SQVTM, CDR2 ANQGSEA, per germline. V dropped 7 bases and J dropped 5; count of bases not matched to a gene: 8. This CDR3 contains 12 residues.

This clone was found a few times. The CDR3 is CASSLAPGQGSNEQFF. DNA for the CDR3: TGCGCCAGCAGCTTGGCCCCCGGACAGGGTAGTAATGAGCAGTTCTTC. The gene calls are TRBV5-1 and TRBJ2-1, with TRBD1 matching over 8 bases. The CDR3 totals 16 residues. Germline CDR1 reads SGHRS; CDR2 reads YFSETQ. V gave up 0 bases and J gave up 7 bases; unmatched junction bases: 9.

The rearrangement uses TRBV5-1 and TRBJ2-2, with 8 bases matching TRBD1. This CDR3 spans 16 amino acids. Germline trimming cut 3 bases from V and 5 bases from J; bases unmatched to any gene: 9. Germline CDR1 reads SGHRS; CDR2 reads YFSETQ. The CDR3 bases are TGCGCCAGCAGCTGGGGGACAGGATCGGCAACCGGGGAGCTGTTTTTT. Protein sequence: CASSWGTGSATGELFF.